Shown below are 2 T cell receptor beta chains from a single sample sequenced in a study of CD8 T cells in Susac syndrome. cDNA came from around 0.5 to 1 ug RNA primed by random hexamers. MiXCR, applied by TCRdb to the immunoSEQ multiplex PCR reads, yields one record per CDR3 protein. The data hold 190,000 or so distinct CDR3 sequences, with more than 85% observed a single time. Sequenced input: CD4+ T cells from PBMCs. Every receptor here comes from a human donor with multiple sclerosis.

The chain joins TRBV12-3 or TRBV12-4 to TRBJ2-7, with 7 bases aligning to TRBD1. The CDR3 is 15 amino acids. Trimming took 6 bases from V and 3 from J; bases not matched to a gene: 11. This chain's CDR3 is CASSTTRQGYYEQYF. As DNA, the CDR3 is TGTGCCAGCAGCACCACTCGACAGGGTTACTACGAGCAGTACTTC.

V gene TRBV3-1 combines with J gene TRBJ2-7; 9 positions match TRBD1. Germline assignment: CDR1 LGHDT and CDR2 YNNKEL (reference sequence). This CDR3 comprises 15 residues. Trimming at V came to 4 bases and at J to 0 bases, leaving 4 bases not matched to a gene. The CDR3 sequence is CASSLGQGPSYEQYF. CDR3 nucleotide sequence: TGTGCCAGCAGCCTCGGACAGGGGCCCTCCTACGAGCAGTACTTC.